One and the same sample provided the 17 T cell receptor beta chains below, sequenced in a study of blood T cell repertoires in COVID-19. TCRdb's copy holds only in-frame clones and misses some; the assay was immunoSEQ multiplex PCR. The repertoire holds about 50,000 clones, with more than 75% as singletons. The sample was peripheral blood. These receptors were collected from a woman older than 75 with COVID-19, enrolled during active disease.

CDR3 residues: CATTPQVQETQYF. The CDR3 bases are TGTGCCACAACCCCACAGGTTCAAGAGACCCAGTACTTC. The chain combines TRBV7-9 with TRBJ2-5, with a possible D match to TRBD1 (5 bases). Germline CDR1 is SEHNR and CDR2 is FQNEAQ (reference sequence). CDR3 size: 13 residues. The V and J ends lost 10 bases and 2 bases respectively, with 14 bases between them.

This sequence joins TRBV6-1 and TRBJ2-7; 13 bases fit TRBD2. J lost 2 bases, V lost 2 bases, and 9 bases had no gene match. The CDR3 contains 18 residues. Germline V gene sequence: CDR1 MNHNS, CDR2 SASEGT. CDR3 DNA sequence: TGTGCCAGCAGTGAATACCCCGGACTAGCGGGAGTAACCTACGAGCAGTACTTC. Its translation: CASSEYPGLAGVTYEQYF.

The chain joins TRBV12-3 or TRBV12-4 to TRBJ2-3; D call uncertain. CDR3 size: 12 residues. The ends were cut back, 2 bases at V and 4 bases at J, with 4 bases in the middle. The CDR3 region has the DNA TGTGCCAGCAGTTTATATCCAGATACGCAGTATTTT. Translating gives CASSLYPDTQYF.

This chain links TRBV28 with TRBJ1-6; unclear D gene. There are 17 residues in the CDR3. Germline V gene data show CDR1 as MDHEN and CDR2 as SYDVKM. V was trimmed by 5 bases and J by 0 bases, leaving 14 bases between them. The CDR3 region has the DNA TGTGCCAGCAGTCCATGGACGGGGAGCTCCTATAATTCACCCCTCCACTTT. Its protein is CASSPWTGSSYNSPLHF.

V usage is TRBV14 and J usage is TRBJ1-1; D unclear. Per germline, CDR1 SGHDN and CDR2 FVKESK. With 0 bases removed from V and 7 bases from J, the gap between germline ends came to 15 bases. CDR3 length equals 15 residues. The CDR3 DNA is TGTGCCAGCAGCCAAGACAGGATTAGGTCTTTTGAAGCTTTCTTT. Translating gives CASSQDRIRSFEAFF.

V usage is TRBV18 and J usage is TRBJ1-2; weak D call: TRBD1 (5 bases). CDR1 and CDR2 (germline): KGHSH, LQKENI. V lost 3 bases and J lost 8, with 22 bases in between. This CDR3 has 16 amino acids. CDR3 amino acids: CASSPRRSTLGEGYTF. The CDR3 DNA sequence: TGTGCCAGCTCACCGCGCCGCTCGACATTAGGGGAAGGCTACACCTTC.

This rearrangement joins TRBV9 to TRBJ1-1, with 8 bases matching TRBD1. V lost 4 bases, J lost 6 bases, and 11 bases stayed unmatched. From germline, CDR1 is SGDLS and CDR2 YYNGEE. The CDR3 extends over 15 amino acids. This CDR3 reads CASSLATGARSEAFF. As DNA, the CDR3 is TGTGCCAGCAGCTTAGCGACAGGGGCGAGATCTGAAGCTTTCTTT.

The chain uses TRBV18 and TRBJ2-7; no firm D call. The CDR3 is made up of 13 amino acids. V was trimmed by 3 bases and J by 0 bases, leaving 6 bases between them. Germline CDR1 reads KGHSH; CDR2 reads LQKENI. CDR3 loop: CASSPSSSYEQYF. The CDR3 DNA reads as TGTGCCAGCTCACCCTCCAGCTCCTACGAGCAGTACTTC.

This clone was picked up one time. The chain joins TRBV5-1 to TRBJ2-2; D remains unclear. This CDR3 has 13 amino acids. Germline values: CDR1 SGHRS, CDR2 YFSETQ. V was shortened by 6 bases and J by 2 bases, with 8 bases between the two germline ends. The CDR3 coding sequence is TGCGCCAGCACCACTCCCAACACCGGGGAGCTGTTTTTT. Translation gives CASTTPNTGELFF. Full variable domain (remainder filled in from reference TRBV5-1 and TRBJ2-2): KAGVTQTPRYLIKTRGQQVTLSCSPISGHRSVSWYQQTPGQGLQFLFEYFSETQRNKGNFPGRFSGRQFSNSRSEMNVSTLELGDSALYLCASTTPNTGELFFGEGSRLTVL.

The V call is TRBV19, the J call TRBJ1-1, with 10 bases matching TRBD1. The germline CDR1 and CDR2 sequences are LNHDA and SQIVND (reference sequence). CDR3 length: 17 amino acids. V trimming: 5 bases; J trimming: 4 bases; junction bases outside the gene matches: 13. CDR3 loop: CASSLRQGAIPPTEAFF. In DNA form, the CDR3 reads TGTGCCAGTAGTCTCAGACAGGGGGCGATACCCCCCACTGAAGCTTTCTTT.

The rearrangement joins TRBV6-5 to TRBJ1-2; 7 bases align to TRBD1. The CDR3 has 14 amino acids. Losses at the gene ends were 6 bases for V and 2 bases for J; bases not matched to a gene: 6. Germline V gene data show CDR1 as MNHEY and CDR2 as SVGAGI. CDR3: CASREDRSNYGYTF. The CDR3 DNA reads as TGTGCCAGCAGAGAGGACAGGAGCAACTATGGCTACACCTTC.

This CDR3 reads CASSSIPGTNTGELFF. The CDR3 DNA sequence: TGTGCCAGCAGCTCCATCCCAGGGACGAACACCGGGGAGCTGTTTTTT. This chain connects TRBV5-5 to TRBJ2-2; tentative D call: TRBD1 (5 bases). The V gene lost 3 bases and the J gene lost 0 bases, with 12 bases spanning the gap. The CDR3 covers 16 residues. The germline CDR1 and CDR2 sequences are SGHKS and YYEKEE (reference sequence).

The rearrangement links TRBV7-2 to TRBJ2-7, with D perhaps matching TRBD1 (5 bases). The germline V gene has CDR1 SGHTA and CDR2 FQGNSA. V shed 1 base and J shed 4 bases, with 11 bases lying between them. The CDR3 has 14 amino acids. The CDR3 DNA reads as TGTGCCAGCAGCTTAGGTCAGCAGGGATACGAGCAGTACTTC. Translation gives CASSLGQQGYEQYF.

The chain links TRBV7-8 to TRBJ1-2, with TRBD1 identical over 7 bases. CDR3 length: 15 residues. V dropped 5 bases and J dropped 4; count of bases not matched to a gene: 10. Germline loops: CDR1 SGHVS, CDR2 FQNEAQ. In nucleotides, the CDR3 is TGTGCCAGCAGCACCCCCGGGACAGTCTTCTATGGCTACACCTTC. Translated, it gives CASSTPGTVFYGYTF. Full variable domain (remainder filled in from reference TRBV7-8 and TRBJ1-2): GAGVSQSPRYKVAKRGQDVALRCDPISGHVSLFWYQQALGQGPEFLTYFQNEAQLDKSGLPSDRFFAERPEGSVSTLKIQRTQQEDSAVYLCASSTPGTVFYGYTFGSGTRLTVV.

V gene TRBV12-3 or TRBV12-4 combines with J gene TRBJ1-2; TRBD1 matches 7 bases. This CDR3 contains 13 residues. The V gene end was trimmed by 8 bases and the J gene end by 2 bases; junction bases not matched to a gene: 5. Here the CDR3 reads CASGLQGNYGYTF. DNA of the CDR3: TGTGCCAGCGGATTACAGGGGAACTATGGCTACACCTTC.

This clone was counted between two and nine times. The rearrangement uses TRBV6-5 and TRBJ1-2; TRBD1 aligns across 8 bases. Germline values: CDR1 MNHEY, CDR2 SVGAGI. Trimming at V came to 5 bases and at J to 7 bases, leaving 12 bases not matched to a gene. The CDR3 contains 15 residues. The CDR3 DNA follows: TGTGCCAGCAGTCAGACGACAGGGGTGGTCTCTGGCTACACCTTC. Its translation: CASSQTTGVVSGYTF.

In this sample, this clone turned up once. The gene calls are TRBV3-1 (or the pseudogene TRBV3-2) and TRBJ2-3; D is possibly TRBD2 (5 bases). Trimming cost V 4 bases and J 6 bases, with 8 bases left between them. Germline CDR1 reads LGHDT; CDR2 reads YNNKEL (reference sequence). CDR3 length: 12 residues. The CDR3 region has the DNA TGTGCCAGCAGCCTGAGAGGGGATACGCAGTATTTT. This codes for CASSLRGDTQYF.